This T cell receptor (beta chain) was sequenced during a study of control samples from healthy donors and cancer patients. Germline V gene lookup returns CDR1 MNHNY and CDR2 SVGAGI (reference sequence). V was clipped by 7 bases and J by 0 bases, with 7 bases between them. The CDR3 extends over 13 amino acids. Generated by immunoSEQ multiplex PCR, the TCRdb table keeps only in-frame clones and is missing some. The sample includes about 160,000 clones, roughly 95% of them seen just once. The receptor was isolated from a woman in her twenties or thirties in good health. V is TRBV6-6 and J is TRBJ2-1; D is uncertain. The sequencing sample was made of blood. The CDR3 DNA reads as TGTGCCAGCACCCCGGGCTCCTACAATGAGCAGTTCTTC. Its translation: CASTPGSYNEQFF.